Shown below are 20 T cell receptor beta chains from a single sample sequenced in a study of blood T cells in healthy people across ages. The second PCR ran about 6 to 11 cycles with a sample-barcoded 5' primer and J-beta primers. Via MiXCR, TCRdb re-called the 5' RACE reads, giving one row per CDR3 protein. The data contain hundreds of thousands of distinct CDR3 sequences, roughly 45% of them singletons. Material: blood. All receptors derive from a woman aged 60 to 75 in good health.

This clonotype was seen a few times. The rearrangement joins TRBV3-1 to TRBJ2-3; TRBD1 matches 8 bases. This CDR3 has 12 residues. V shed 2 bases, J shed 12 bases, and the junction held 4 bases outside the gene matches. Germline V CDR1 and CDR2: LGHDT, YNNKEL (reference sequence). The CDR3 region has the DNA TGTGCCAGCAGCCAACGGGACAGGCGACAGTATTTT. It is translated as CASSQRDRRQYF.

This clonotype was recorded only once. A far bigger clonotype differs at one base, so this is likely a read error. V gene TRBV12-3 or TRBV12-4 combines with J gene TRBJ2-1; D remains unclear. The CDR3 has 12 residues. This CDR3 reads CAGSLSYNEQFF. The DNA of the CDR3 is TGTGCCGGCAGTTTATCTTACAATGAGCAGTTCTTC.

This clonotype was detected only a few times. This rearrangement joins TRBV12-3 or TRBV12-4 to TRBJ2-5; 9 bases map to TRBD1. V dropped 6 bases and J dropped 4; count of bases not matched to a gene: 12. This CDR3 comprises 16 residues. The CDR3 coding sequence is TGTGCCAGCAGCCCCGGGACAGGGACTTTCCGAGAGACCCAGTACTTC. Its protein product is CASSPGTGTFRETQYF.

A word on this clonotype: The junction and the germline gene differ at one end; a read error may be behind it. The V gene is TRBV20-1, the J gene TRBJ2-1; 9 bases agree with TRBD2. Germline lookup yields CDR1 DFQATT and CDR2 SNEGSKA (reference sequence). This CDR3 is 19 amino acids long. CDR3 sequence reads: CSARDHGLARPSSYNEQFF. DNA of the CDR3: TGCAGTGCTAGAGATCACGGACTAGCGAGGCCAAGCTCCTACAACGAGCAGTTCTTC.

This clonotype was seen a few times. The chain carries TRBV3-1 and TRBJ2-3; D may be TRBD2 (5 bases). CDR1 is LGHDT and CDR2 is YNNKEL in the germline V gene (reference sequence). V lost 0 bases and J 0 bases, leaving 7 bases between the germline ends. CDR3 size: 15 residues. The DNA for the CDR3 is TGTGCCAGCAGCCAAGAGGCGGGTAGCACAGATACGCAGTATTTT. It specifies CASSQEAGSTDTQYF.

This clonotype turned up a few times. The chain links TRBV6-1 to TRBJ1-5, with 8 nucleotides matching TRBD1. The V and J ends lost 5 bases and 4 bases, in that order; junction bases with no gene match: 10. The CDR3 loop spans 16 amino acids. The germline V gene has CDR1 MNHNS and CDR2 SASEGT. In nucleotides, the CDR3 is TGTGCCAGCAGTATCTCAGACAGGGGCCGTAATCAGCCCCAGCATTTT. Its protein product is CASSISDRGRNQPQHF.

This clonotype was detected only a few times. The chain employs TRBV18 and TRBJ2-1, with D hard to call. Deletions cut 0 bases from V and 7 bases from J, with 16 bases between. The CDR3 runs 16 residues. Germline CDR1 reads KGHSH; CDR2 reads LQKENI. This chain's CDR3 is CASSPPGFGSENEQFF. CDR3 sequence (DNA): TGTGCCAGCTCACCACCGGGGTTTGGTTCGGAAAATGAGCAGTTCTTC.

The V call is TRBV10-1, the J call TRBJ1-2; D unresolved. The length of the CDR3 is 17 residues. V lost 0 bases to trimming and J lost 2 bases, with 16 bases between them. Germline CDR1 reads WNHNN; CDR2 reads SYGVQD (reference sequence). The CDR3 reads CASSESIASRFNYGYTF. CDR3 DNA: TGCGCCAGCAGTGAGTCGATCGCCTCCCGGTTCAACTATGGCTACACCTTC.

The V gene is TRBV19, the J gene TRBJ2-3, with D unresolved. V was clipped by 7 bases and J by 2 bases, with 13 bases between them. Germline V lookup: CDR1 LNHDA, CDR2 SQIVND (reference sequence). This CDR3 region has 14 residues. As DNA, the CDR3 is TGTGCCAGTAAGGTCCACGGGTCCACAGATACGCAGTATTTT. Translation: CASKVHGSTDTQYF.

This clonotype was seen a handful of times. J is TRBJ1-2 and V is TRBV20-1, with 10 bases matching TRBD1. Trimming cost V 5 bases and J 6 bases; bases outside gene matches: 9. The CDR3 has 14 amino acids. Germline loops: CDR1 DFQATT, CDR2 SNEGSKA (reference sequence). CDR3 DNA sequence: TGCAGTGCTCTCTCGGACAGGGGGGAGAATGGCTACACCTTC. Amino acids: CSALSDRGENGYTF.

The chain carries TRBV10-2 and TRBJ2-4; the match to TRBD2 covers 10 bases. Trimming cost V 3 bases and J 2 bases; bases outside gene matches: 4. CDR1 and CDR2 (germline): WSHSY, SAAADI. The CDR3 loop spans 16 amino acids. The CDR3 reads CASSDLAGVTKNIQYF. The CDR3 region has the DNA TGCGCCAGCAGTGATCTAGCGGGAGTAACCAAAAACATTCAGTACTTC.

The V and J genes are TRBV29-1 and TRBJ2-3, with 12 nucleotides matching TRBD2. The CDR3 consists of 16 residues. V shed 2 bases and J 4 bases; nucleotides not matched to a gene: 7. The germline V gene has CDR1 SQVTM and CDR2 ANQGSEA. The CDR3 spells CSVERRLAGAPDTQYF. The CDR3 bases are TGCAGCGTTGAAAGGAGACTAGCGGGAGCGCCAGATACGCAGTATTTT.

The chain recombines TRBV27 with TRBJ2-1, with 8 bases identical to TRBD1. The CDR3 has 16 residues. Germline loops: CDR1 MNHEY, CDR2 SMNVEV (reference sequence). The V gene end was trimmed by 4 bases and the J gene end by 0 bases; junction bases not matched to a gene: 5. The CDR3 sequence: CASSSMTGVSYNEQFF. For the CDR3, the DNA is TGTGCCAGCAGTTCCATGACAGGGGTCTCCTACAATGAGCAGTTCTTC.

This clonotype was seen a few times. The chain joins TRBV10-2 to TRBJ2-5; tentatively, D is TRBD2 (6 bases). This CDR3 contains 15 residues. CDR1 is WSHSY, CDR2 SAAADI, per germline. The V gene lost 3 bases and the J gene lost 1 base, with 12 bases spanning the gap. CDR3 residues: CASSESPSAQETQYF. DNA of the CDR3: TGCGCCAGCAGTGAATCCCCTAGCGCCCAAGAGACCCAGTACTTC.

The V call is TRBV2, the J call TRBJ1-5, with a weak D call TRBD1 (5 bases). CDR3 size: 14 residues. Germline assignment: CDR1 SNHLY and CDR2 FYNNEI. V was shortened by 7 bases and J by 7 bases, with 17 bases between the two germline ends. Here the CDR3 DNA reads TGTGCCAGCAATACAAGGGGCGCAGCCCAGCCCCAGCATTTT. The encoded protein is CASNTRGAAQPQHF.

This clonotype was seen repeatedly, ten times or more. V gene TRBV3-1 combines with J gene TRBJ2-5; TRBD1 or TRBD2 may be the D gene (5 bases each). Germline V lookup: CDR1 LGHDT, CDR2 YNNKEL (reference sequence). V was pared by 1 base and J by 2 bases, with 11 bases between. The CDR3 has 15 amino acids. The CDR3 reads CASSQGVGAQETQYF. The CDR3 DNA is TGTGCCAGCAGCCAAGGTGTCGGGGCACAAGAGACCCAGTACTTC.

This rearrangement joins TRBV14 to TRBJ1-4; D perhaps matches TRBD1 (5 bases). Per germline, CDR1 SGHDN and CDR2 FVKESK. The CDR3 runs to 13 residues. V was pared by 4 bases and J by 7 bases, with 10 bases between. This chain's CDR3 is CASSRGYGEKLFF. For the CDR3, the DNA is TGTGCCAGCAGCCGGGGGTACGGTGAAAAACTGTTTTTT. Looking up the rest from reference TRBV14 and TRBJ1-4 gives the full variable domain: EAGVTQFPSHSVIEKGQTVTLRCDPISGHDNLYWYRRVMGKEIKFLLHFVKESKQDESGMPNNRFLAERTGGTYSTLKVQPAELEDSGVYFCASSRGYGEKLFFGSGTQLSVL.

V is TRBV7-6 and J is TRBJ2-3; a possible D gene is TRBD2 (6 bases). Germline V lookup: CDR1 SGHVS, CDR2 FNYEAQ. V lost 5 bases, J lost 0 bases, and 21 bases lay in between. This CDR3 has 18 amino acids. The CDR3 nucleotides read TGTGCCAGCAGCGCCCCACTAGCTATCTCTCCTAGCACAGATACGCAGTATTTT. Translating it yields CASSAPLAISPSTDTQYF. Filled out from reference TRBV7-6 and TRBJ2-3, the complete variable domain reads GAGVSQSPRYKVTKRGQDVALRCDPISGHVSLYWYRQALGQGPEFLTYFNYEAQQDKSGLPNDRFSAERPEGSISTLTIQRTEQRDSAMYRCASSAPLAISPSTDTQYFGPGTRLTVL.

The chain recombines TRBV6-1 with TRBJ2-7; 7 bases are a match to TRBD1. Germline loops: CDR1 MNHNS, CDR2 SASEGT. The CDR3 contains 12 residues. With V trimmed by 6 bases and J by 4 bases, 3 bases remained unmatched. CDR3 DNA sequence: TGTGCCAGCAGGGACAGGCTTTACGAGCAGTACTTC. Residues: CASRDRLYEQYF.

In its sample, this clonotype was seen a few times. The V gene is TRBV28, the J gene TRBJ1-2; no clear D. This CDR3 comprises 19 residues. CDR1 and CDR2 from the germline V gene are MDHEN and SYDVKM. Trimming pared 5 bases from V and 0 bases from J, leaving 25 bases between. The CDR3 protein is CASSQQRGRSWEANYGYTF. The DNA for the CDR3 is TGTGCCAGCAGTCAACAACGCGGACGGTCTTGGGAAGCTAACTATGGCTACACCTTC.